The 9 T cell receptor beta chains presented below share a single source sample, sequenced in a study of T-cell reconstitution after alpha-beta-depleted transplantation in children. The library targeted TCRbeta and was prepared with unique molecular identifiers. TCRdb recomputed calls from the PCR reads with MiXCR, one row per CDR3 protein. Of some 550,000 distinct CDR3 sequences in the sample, approximately 20% were seen once. Sequenced here: PBMCs from the stem cell graft donor, sampled from the stem cell graft. The receptors stem from a human donor who donated a stem cell graft to a child with acute lymphoblastic leukemia.

V is TRBV29-1 and J is TRBJ1-1, with a weak D call TRBD1 (5 bases). Germline CDR1 reads SQVTM; CDR2 reads ANQGSEA. The CDR3 totals 12 residues. V lost 3 bases to trimming and J lost 7 bases, with 12 bases between them. CDR3 loop: CSVDFGAREAFF. The DNA for the CDR3 is TGCAGCGTTGATTTCGGGGCGCGTGAAGCTTTCTTT.

This clonotype was counted between two and nine times. The chain uses TRBV15 and TRBJ1-5; TRBD1 agrees at 8 bases. V trimming: 4 bases; J trimming: 4 bases; junction bases outside the gene matches: 3. Germline V gene lookup returns CDR1 LNHNV and CDR2 YYDKDF (reference sequence). The length of the CDR3 is 14 residues. The CDR3 DNA is TGTGCCACCAGCAATGACAGGGGAAATCAGCCCCAGCATTTT. Protein sequence: CATSNDRGNQPQHF.

The rearrangement joins TRBV5-1 to TRBJ2-7, with D hard to call. V lost 2 bases, J lost 0 bases, and 6 bases lay in between. Germline loops: CDR1 SGHRS, CDR2 YFSETQ. This CDR3 contains 13 residues. The CDR3 region is CASSFTDSYEQYF. Written as DNA, the CDR3 is TGCGCCAGCAGCTTTACGGACTCCTACGAGCAGTACTTC.

This chain uses TRBV5-1 with TRBJ1-1; D ambiguous. Germline-derived CDR1 and CDR2 are SGHRS and YFSETQ. The CDR3 has 17 residues. V was cut by 0 bases and J by 0 bases, with 15 bases left in between. The CDR3 DNA sequence: TGCGCCAGCAGCTTGGTTTGGAGGGAAGCGATGAACACTGAAGCTTTCTTT. It translates to CASSLVWREAMNTEAFF.

The rearrangement links TRBV5-1 to TRBJ2-1; perhaps TRBD2 as D (6 bases). Trimming shortened V by 4 bases and J by 2 bases, and 10 bases separated the two germline ends. The CDR3 consists of 14 residues. Germline values: CDR1 SGHRS, CDR2 YFSETQ. For the CDR3, the DNA is TGCGCCAGCAGCCCGCGGGACCCCTACAATGAGCAGTTCTTC. This gives the protein CASSPRDPYNEQFF.

This clonotype was recorded a few times. The V call is TRBV2, the J call TRBJ1-5, with D maybe TRBD1 (6 bases). The V gene's germline CDR1 is SNHLY and CDR2 FYNNEI. Trimming shortened V by 3 bases and J by 3 bases, and 15 bases separated the two germline ends. There are 16 residues in the CDR3. The CDR3 nucleotides read TGTGCCAGCAGTGAGTTTTTCGGACAGAACAATCAGCCCCAGCATTTT. Protein sequence: CASSEFFGQNNQPQHF.

This clonotype was counted many times. The chain has TRBV7-6 and TRBJ2-7, with TRBD1 matching 8 bases. Per the germline V gene, CDR1 is SGHVS and CDR2 is FNYEAQ. The CDR3 has 17 amino acids. V trimming: 1 base; J trimming: 2 bases; junction bases outside the gene matches: 10. The CDR3 bases are TGTGCCAGCAGCTTAGAGGTTTCCGGGACAGGAGCCTACGAGCAGTACTTC. Translated, it gives CASSLEVSGTGAYEQYF.

This clonotype is a singleton in its sample. The chain joins TRBV12-3 or TRBV12-4 to TRBJ1-1; D not certain. This CDR3 spans 13 amino acids. Trimming took 1 base from V and 6 from J, leaving 9 bases between them. CDR3 loop: CASSLELLAEAFF. CDR3 bases: TGTGCCAGCAGTTTAGAGCTACTCGCTGAAGCTTTCTTT.

This clonotype was detected a few times. V gene TRBV19 combines with J gene TRBJ2-1; D remains unclear. V lost 3 bases, J lost 8 bases, and 17 bases lay in between. Germline CDR1 and CDR2: LNHDA and SQIVND (reference sequence). CDR3 length: 15 residues. CDR3: CASSIPASVAHEQFF. As DNA, the CDR3 is TGTGCCAGTAGTATTCCAGCTTCCGTAGCCCATGAGCAGTTCTTC.